Listed here are 7 T cell receptor beta chains from one sample, sequenced in a study of blood T cell repertoires in COVID-19. TCRdb keeps only in-frame clones here, not all; method: immunoSEQ multiplex PCR. This table has some 180,000 clones, 60% to 80% appearing once. The sample was PBMCs or T cells enriched from blood (not recorded which). The receptors were sampled from a man aged 55-75 years who had been exposed to COVID-19.

The J gene is TRBJ2-1, the V gene TRBV2, with 14 bases that match TRBD2. This CDR3 has 16 residues. The germline V gene has CDR1 SNHLY and CDR2 FYNNEI. With 1 base clipped from V and 10 bases from J, the junction kept 6 bases outside the gene matches. Written as DNA, the CDR3 is TGTGCCAGCAGTGAAGAGGGACTAGCGGGAGTCGTCGAGCAGTTCTTC. It codes for CASSEEGLAGVVEQFF.

The chain carries TRBV19 and TRBJ1-5; a possible D gene is TRBD1 (6 bases). The V gene lost 0 bases and the J gene lost 2 bases, with 17 bases spanning the gap. This CDR3 has 18 residues. CDR1 is LNHDA, CDR2 SQIVND, per germline (reference sequence). The DNA of the CDR3 is TGTGCCAGTAGTATAGATCCACAGGGAGGGTTTCGCAATCAGCCCCAGCATTTT. This translates into CASSIDPQGGFRNQPQHF.

The chain uses TRBV6-2 or TRBV6-3 and TRBJ1-5; TRBD1 aligns across 7 bases. Germline V gene sequence: CDR1 MNHEY, CDR2 SVGEGT. The CDR3 loop spans 18 amino acids. The trim removed 1 base at V and 2 bases at J, leaving 11 bases unmatched. The CDR3 DNA follows: TGTGCCAGCAGTTACTTGCGACAGGGTCAATATCGCAATCAGCCCCAGCATTTT. It yields the protein CASSYLRQGQYRNQPQHF.

The chain combines TRBV6-5 with TRBJ2-3; D may be TRBD2 (5 bases). Trimming stripped 0 bases from V and 5 bases from J, with 12 bases between. Germline CDR1 MNHEY, CDR2 SVGAGI. The length of the CDR3 is 15 residues. The CDR3 DNA reads TGTGCCAGCAGTTACTCGAGGGTAGTCGGAGATACGCAGTATTTT. This encodes CASSYSRVVGDTQYF.

The count of this clone is one. The rearrangement uses TRBV7-8 and TRBJ1-1, with 9 positions matching TRBD1. J was trimmed by 4 bases and V by 5 bases; bases with no gene match: 8. The germline CDR1 and CDR2 sequences are SGHVS and FQNEAQ. This CDR3 has 15 amino acids. DNA for the CDR3: TGTGCCAGCAGCCGTGAACAGGGGGCGGCCACTGAAGCTTTCTTT. Translated, it gives CASSREQGAATEAFF.

This clone was recorded only once. The chain links TRBV7-3 to TRBJ2-1, with 8 bases identical to TRBD1. CDR3 length: 15 residues. Germline-derived CDR1 and CDR2 are SGHTA and FQGTGA. The ends lost 5 bases at V and 8 bases at J; junction bases unmatched: 11. The CDR3 reads CASSPRAGGRDEQFF. The CDR3 DNA reads TGTGCCAGCAGCCCACGGGCAGGGGGCCGGGATGAGCAGTTCTTC.

The chain employs TRBV11-3 and TRBJ1-1; D unresolved. The V gene's germline CDR1 is SGHNT and CDR2 YENEEA. Trimming removed 8 bases from V and 0 bases from J, with 10 bases in between. The CDR3 totals 13 residues. The CDR3 DNA follows: TGTGCCAGCGGGGAGGCGATGAACACTGAAGCTTTCTTT. This translates into CASGEAMNTEAFF.